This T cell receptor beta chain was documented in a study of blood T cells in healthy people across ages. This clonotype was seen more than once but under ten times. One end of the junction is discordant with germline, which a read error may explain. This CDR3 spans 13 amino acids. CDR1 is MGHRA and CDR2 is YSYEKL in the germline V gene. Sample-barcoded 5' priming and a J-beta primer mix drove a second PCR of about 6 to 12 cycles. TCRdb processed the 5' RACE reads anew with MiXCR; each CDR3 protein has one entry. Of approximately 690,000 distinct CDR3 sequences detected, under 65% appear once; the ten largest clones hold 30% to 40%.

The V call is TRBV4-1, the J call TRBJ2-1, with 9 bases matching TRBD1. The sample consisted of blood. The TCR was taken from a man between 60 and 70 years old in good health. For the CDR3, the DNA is TGTGCCAGCAGCACAGGGGGCGGAAATGAGCAGTTCTTC. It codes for CASSTGGGNEQFF.